A selection of T cell receptor beta chains follows, all from one sample in a study of identifying expanded T cells in peripheral blood. The method was immunoSEQ multiplex PCR; TCRdb's version includes in-frame clones alone and lacks a portion of them. There are more than 55,000 clones in the sample; 87% occur only once, and 4.7% lies in the top ten. Sequencing used blood. Receptors were obtained from a person between 18 and 75 years old in good health. Each CDR3 is given with its conserved first and last residue. The order of the fields is D gene, V gene, J gene, CDR3 protein, CDR3 DNA. The D gene is left open where the match is weak.

d_call: NA
v_call: TRBV6-1
j_call: TRBJ2-1
cdr3_aa: CASSDSVEGYNEQFF
cdr3_nt: TGTGCCAGCAGTGATTCTGTGGAGGGGTACAATGAGCAGTTCTTC

d_call: NA
v_call: TRBV2
j_call: TRBJ1-5
cdr3_aa: CASSVSGSNQPQHF
cdr3_nt: TGTGCCAGCAGTGTTTCGGGGAGCAATCAGCCCCAGCATTTT

d_call: NA
v_call: TRBV14
j_call: TRBJ2-7
cdr3_aa: CASSPRGSYEQYF
cdr3_nt: TGTGCCAGCAGCCCAAGAGGCTCCTACGAGCAGTACTTC

d_call: NA
v_call: TRBV18
j_call: TRBJ1-1
cdr3_aa: CASSLYSGGILNTEAFF
cdr3_nt: TGTGCCAGCTCACTCTATTCAGGCGGGATCTTGAACACTGAAGCTTTCTTT

d_call: NA
v_call: TRBV5-1
j_call: TRBJ1-1
cdr3_aa: CASSPGLMNTEAFF
cdr3_nt: TGCGCCAGCAGCCCGGGCCTCATGAACACTGAAGCTTTCTTT

d_call: NA
v_call: TRBV28
j_call: TRBJ1-2
cdr3_aa: CASSLYPHNGYTF
cdr3_nt: TGTGCCAGCAGTTTATACCCACATAATGGCTACACCTTC

d_call: NA
v_call: TRBV30
j_call: TRBJ2-3
cdr3_aa: CAWSVMGQDTDTQYF
cdr3_nt: TGTGCCTGGAGTGTTATGGGTCAAGACACAGATACGCAGTATTTT

d_call: NA
v_call: TRBV25-1
j_call: TRBJ1-5
cdr3_aa: CASTPPPSNQPQHF
cdr3_nt: TGTGCCAGCACCCCCCCTCCGAGCAATCAGCCCCAGCATTTT

d_call: NA
v_call: TRBV25-1
j_call: TRBJ2-5
cdr3_aa: CASSDYQGFGETQYF
cdr3_nt: TGTGCCAGCAGTGACTACCAGGGTTTTGGGGAGACCCAGTACTTC

d_call: NA
v_call: TRBV30
j_call: TRBJ2-2
cdr3_aa: CAWSRGGRAGELFF
cdr3_nt: TGTGCCTGGAGCAGGGGGGGCCGCGCCGGGGAGCTGTTTTTT

d_call: NA
v_call: TRBV27
j_call: TRBJ1-1
cdr3_aa: CASSYGQDNTEAFF
cdr3_nt: TGTGCCAGCAGTTATGGACAAGATAACACTGAAGCTTTCTTT

d_call: TRBD1
v_call: TRBV10-3
j_call: TRBJ1-5
cdr3_aa: CAISGDRQPQHF
cdr3_nt: TGTGCCATCAGTGGGGACAGACAGCCCCAGCATTTT